The sequence of this TCR beta chain was determined in a study of response to subunit inactivated influenza vaccine. Study results and caveats: With each seasonal influenza vaccination, the authors suggested, few new T cells are recruited.

The CDR3 runs to 12 residues. V lost 7 bases to trimming and J lost 7 bases, with 12 bases between them. In regard to this clonotype: Its antigen is undetermined.

TCRdb used MiXCR to reprocess the RT-PCR reads, holding one entry per CDR3 protein. The data contain some 800,000 distinct CDR3 sequences, around 20% of them singletons. The chain links TRBV12-3 or TRBV12-4 to TRBJ2-3; no clear D. This sequence originates from a man between 45 and 60 years old who received an inactivated influenza vaccine. The specimen comprised PBMCs from blood, sampled roughly 5 days after vaccination. The DNA for the CDR3 is TGTGCCAGCACTCCCGGTGGAAATACGCAGTATTTT. Translated, it gives CASTPGGNTQYF.